This T cell receptor (beta chain) was obtained from a study of PD-L1 blockade in urothelial cancer. Study details: Patients took up atezolizumab in the mid-2010s at 1,200 mg intravenously every 3 weeks. Males with urothelial cancer arising in the bladder constituted most of the 29 patients. Once treatment had started, blood was analyzed at 3 weeks (second dose) and again at 6 weeks.

Noted time point: pretreatment peripheral blood. Urothelial carcinoma in patients was locally advanced or metastatic. This CDR3 contains 18 residues. Trimming cost V 5 bases and J 2 bases; bases outside gene matches: 17. Germline CDR1 and CDR2: MNHEY and SMNVEV (reference sequence). Profiled with immunoSEQ multiplex PCR; TCRdb holds only in-frame clones, not every one. Among around 60,000 clones, approximately 80% were seen once, and the ten largest hold 3.2%. The chain uses TRBV27 and TRBJ1-2; 7 nucleotides match TRBD1. The input for sequencing was PBMCs, taken around atezolizumab (anti-PD-L1) treatment. The TCR was taken from a man between 65 and 85 years old with urothelial cancer. The CDR3 spells CASSPTGTAMVGNYGYTF. The CDR3 bases are TGTGCCAGCAGTCCCACCGGGACAGCCATGGTGGGGAACTATGGCTACACCTTC.